These T cell receptor beta chains were read from a single sample in a study of cytomegalovirus exposure and HLA in healthy donors. Sequencing used immunoSEQ multiplex PCR; TCRdb keeps in-frame clones, though not all of them. The table includes 70,000 to 80,000 clones, around 80% detected once. The specimen was PBMCs. All receptors come from a young man in good health and CMV-seronegative. The CDR3 runs from the conserved cysteine through the conserved F or W. The D gene is left open where the match is weak. A row's size may be missing; if present it is once, few, many or a size class.

v_call,clone_size,j_call,d_call,cdr3_aa,cdr3_nt
TRBV5-4,once,TRBJ2-2,-,CASSLEQGSAGELFF,TGTGCCAGCAGCTTGGAACAGGGTAGTGCCGGGGAGCTGTTTTTT
TRBV5-4,-,TRBJ2-2,-,CASSLKDVKPGELFF,TGTGCCAGCAGCCTAAAAGATGTAAAACCCGGGGAGCTGTTTTTT
TRBV7-2,-,TRBJ1-5,TRBD1,CASSRQGGNQPQHF,TGTGCCAGCAGTCGACAGGGCGGGAATCAGCCCCAGCATTTT
TRBV7-3,-,TRBJ2-7,TRBD2,CASSSFREGEQYF,TGTGCCAGCAGCTCCTTTCGGGAGGGCGAGCAGTACTTC
TRBV2,-,TRBJ1-5,-,CATTRENQPQHF,TGTGCCACCACCAGGGAAAATCAGCCCCAGCATTTT
TRBV19,-,TRBJ1-1,-,CASSISGGGTEAFF,TGTGCCAGTAGTATCTCGGGGGGAGGCACTGAAGCTTTCTTT
TRBV6-1,-,TRBJ2-7,TRBD2,CASGPGGYEQYF,TGTGCCAGCGGACCGGGAGGCTACGAGCAGTACTTC
TRBV13,few,TRBJ2-1,TRBD1,CASSFRDRDLGPYNEQFF,TGTGCCAGCAGCTTCCGGGACAGGGATTTGGGGCCCTACAATGAGCAGTTCTTC
TRBV5-1,-,TRBJ2-7,-,CASSLGVSSYEQYF,TGCGCCAGCAGCCTGGGAGTTAGTTCCTACGAGCAGTACTTC
TRBV28,-,TRBJ1-4,-,CASRGGRTYNEKLFF,TGTGCCAGCCGGGGAGGGCGGACCTATAATGAAAAACTGTTTTTT
TRBV4-1,-,TRBJ2-3,-,CASTERQFSDTQYF,TGCGCCAGCACCGAGAGACAGTTCTCGGATACGCAGTATTTT
TRBV11-2,-,TRBJ2-7,TRBD1,CASRLTRTGGYQQYF,TGTGCCAGCAGATTAACCCGGACAGGGGGTTACCAGCAGTACTTC
TRBV6-6,few,TRBJ1-1,-,CASRLVLNTEAFF,TGTGCCAGCAGGCTAGTATTAAACACTGAAGCTTTCTTT
TRBV5-6,-,TRBJ2-6,TRBD1,CASSLADRAGANVLTF,TGTGCCAGCAGCTTGGCCGACAGGGCTGGGGCCAACGTCCTGACTTTC
TRBV28,-,TRBJ1-1,-,CASSPTWRGSTEAFF,TGTGCCAGCAGTCCCACGTGGAGGGGTAGCACTGAAGCTTTCTTT
TRBV5-1,-,TRBJ2-1,TRBD2,CASSSSGSGYNEQFF,TGCGCCAGCAGCTCTAGCGGGAGCGGTTACAATGAGCAGTTCTTC
TRBV19,-,TRBJ2-2,TRBD2,CASSNPGLAANTGELFF,TGTGCCAGTAGTAACCCCGGACTAGCGGCGAACACCGGGGAGCTGTTTTTT
TRBV9,-,TRBJ1-1,-,CASSAAGAGMNTEAFF,TGTGCCAGCAGCGCAGCGGGGGCGGGGATGAACACTGAAGCTTTCTTT
TRBV9,-,TRBJ2-7,TRBD2,CASSRGTSGGSYEQYF,TGTGCCAGCAGCCGCGGGACTAGCGGGGGTTCCTACGAGCAGTACTTC
TRBV28,-,TRBJ2-5,TRBD2,CASSYVGSGEIEETQYF,TGTGCCAGCAGCTATGTGGGTAGCGGGGAGATTGAAGAGACCCAGTACTTC